The 29 T cell receptor beta chains below were found in one sample sequenced in a study of cytomegalovirus exposure and HLA in healthy donors. The primer mix had 60 Vbeta and 13 Jbeta primers. Sequencing used immunoSEQ multiplex PCR; TCRdb keeps in-frame clones, though not all of them. The profile covers about 90,000 clones, with about 72% appearing a single time and 15% to 20% taken by the ten largest. The sequencing input was PBMCs. These receptors were taken from an older woman in good health and CMV-seropositive.

The chain recombines TRBV7-9 with TRBJ2-5; maybe TRBD1 (6 bases). Germline loops: CDR1 SEHNR, CDR2 FQNEAQ (reference sequence). The V end lost 2 bases, the J end lost 3 bases, and 13 bases lay between the germline ends. The CDR3 covers 15 residues. The CDR3 loop reads CASSLPRGLEETQYF. DNA of the CDR3: TGTGCCAGCAGCTTACCCAGGGGATTGGAAGAGACCCAGTACTTC.

The V and J genes are TRBV9 and TRBJ1-2, with D possibly being TRBD1 (6 bases). Trimming cost V 0 bases and J 2 bases, with 11 bases left between them. The CDR3 extends over 15 amino acids. Germline CDR1 SGDLS, CDR2 YYNGEE. In DNA, the CDR3 is TGTGCCAGCAGCGTAGTGGCACAGGGAAACTATGGCTACACCTTC. Protein sequence: CASSVVAQGNYGYTF.

In DNA form, the CDR3 reads TGTGCCAGCAGCCCCCTTCCGACTAGGGGCCAAGAGACCCAGTACTTC. Its translation is CASSPLPTRGQETQYF. The chain couples TRBV14 to TRBJ2-5, with D perhaps matching TRBD2 (6 bases). Germline assignment: CDR1 SGHDN and CDR2 FVKESK. The V end lost 4 bases, the J end lost 1 base, and 16 bases lay between the germline ends. This CDR3 spans 16 amino acids.

V gene TRBV11-3 combines with J gene TRBJ2-7; 7 bases align to TRBD1. The V and J ends lost 5 bases and 5 bases, in that order; junction bases with no gene match: 9. This CDR3 region has 14 residues. In germline, CDR1 is SGHNT, CDR2 YENEEA. DNA of the CDR3: TGTGCCAGCAGCGTTGGACAGGCAGCCCACGAGCAGTACTTC. It codes for CASSVGQAAHEQYF.

The V call is TRBV30, the J call TRBJ2-5; a possible D gene is TRBD2 (7 bases). Germline lookup yields CDR1 GTSNPN and CDR2 SVGIG (reference sequence). Trimming left V 5 bases short and J 1 base short, with 14 bases between. This CDR3 contains 14 residues. The CDR3 region has the DNA TGTGCCTGGGGGGGGGCGCGGAGCCAAGAGACCCAGTACTTC. Translated: CAWGGARSQETQYF.

The gene calls are TRBV9 and TRBJ2-5; no firm D call. The CDR3 covers 15 residues. Per the germline V gene, CDR1 is SGDLS and CDR2 is YYNGEE. V lost 0 bases and J lost 6, with 15 bases in between. The CDR3 loop is CASSVDFLTEQTQYF. The CDR3 DNA is TGTGCCAGCAGCGTAGATTTTTTGACTGAGCAGACCCAGTACTTC.

V gene TRBV11-2 combines with J gene TRBJ2-7; D remains unclear. Per germline, CDR1 SGHAT and CDR2 FQNNGV. V gave up 2 bases and J gave up 3 bases, with 8 bases separating them. The CDR3 covers 13 residues. The DNA for the CDR3 is TGTGCCAGCAGCTTAAGTTCCAGCTACGAGCAGTACTTC. As protein: CASSLSSSYEQYF.

The chain employs TRBV6-1 and TRBJ1-1, with D hard to call. Germline V CDR1 and CDR2: MNHNS, SASEGT. Trimming took off 7 bases at V and 1 base at J, with 13 bases between the two ends. The CDR3 length is 14 residues. The CDR3 bases are TGTGCCAGCACTTTGCAGGCACAGAACACTGAAGCTTTCTTT. Protein: CASTLQAQNTEAFF.

The CDR3 here is CSVDSGGRDTQYF. CDR3 nucleotide sequence: TGCAGCGTTGATTCCGGGGGGCGAGATACGCAGTATTTT. The V gene is TRBV29-1, the J gene TRBJ2-3; the D gene is possibly TRBD2 (7 bases). CDR1 is SQVTM and CDR2 is ANQGSEA in the germline V gene. The CDR3 totals 13 residues. With 3 bases removed from V and 5 bases from J, the gap between germline ends came to 12 bases.

V is TRBV6-5 and J is TRBJ1-1; 7 positions match TRBD1. The CDR3 is 13 amino acids. V shed 0 bases and J 6 bases; nucleotides not matched to a gene: 1. Per germline, CDR1 MNHEY and CDR2 SVGAGI. CDR3 coding DNA: TGTGCCAGCAGTTACTCGAGGGGGCCTGAAGCTTTCTTT. Its protein product is CASSYSRGPEAFF.

This clone occurred once. The chain carries TRBV11-2 and TRBJ2-7; TRBD1 is a possible D gene (5 bases). Per germline, CDR1 SGHAT and CDR2 FQNNGV. The CDR3 extends over 17 amino acids. V lost 1 base, J lost 5 bases, and 21 bases lay in between. CDR3 DNA sequence: TGTGCCAGCAGCTTAGTGCTTCGGGCAGGGTCTCTCAACGAGCAGTACTTC. This sequence encodes CASSLVLRAGSLNEQYF.

The genes are TRBV4-1 and TRBJ1-1; 7 bases are shared with TRBD1. Per germline, CDR1 MGHRA and CDR2 YSYEKL. With 4 bases clipped from V and 0 bases from J, the junction kept 5 bases outside the gene matches. CDR3 length: 15 residues. The chain's CDR3 is CASSRRGVLNTEAFF. The CDR3 bases are TGCGCCAGCAGCCGCAGGGGGGTCCTGAACACTGAAGCTTTCTTT.

The rearrangement uses TRBV2 and TRBJ2-2; tentatively, D is TRBD2 (6 bases). The V and J ends lost 2 bases and 7 bases respectively, with 8 bases between them. The CDR3 consists of 13 residues. CDR1 and CDR2 (germline): SNHLY, FYNNEI. The CDR3 here is CASSEQGLGELFF. DNA of the CDR3: TGTGCCAGCAGTGAACAGGGACTCGGGGAGCTGTTTTTT.

The V gene is TRBV5-1, the J gene TRBJ2-1, with 8 positions matching TRBD2. V dropped 0 bases and J dropped 10; count of bases not matched to a gene: 3. The CDR3 totals 13 residues. The V gene's germline CDR1 is SGHRS and CDR2 YFSETQ. CDR3 nucleotides: TGCGCCAGCAGCTTGGCGGGGGGGTTGGAGCAGTTCTTC. Translated: CASSLAGGLEQFF.

The chain couples TRBV2 to TRBJ2-5; 7 bases align to TRBD2. Trimming removed 4 bases from V and 4 bases from J; junction bases left unmatched: 12. Germline CDR1 reads SNHLY; CDR2 reads FYNNEI. The CDR3 runs 16 residues. The CDR3 protein is CASSALLGAGRETQYF. The CDR3 DNA is TGTGCCAGCAGTGCCCTTTTAGGAGCGGGACGAGAGACCCAGTACTTC.

The chain combines TRBV5-4 with TRBJ2-1; D is possibly TRBD1 (5 bases). The V end was cut by 7 bases, the J end by 6 bases, with 20 bases between. The germline CDR1 and CDR2 sequences are SGHNT and YYREEE (reference sequence). This CDR3 comprises 15 residues. The CDR3 sequence is CASAPVGLARNEQFF. Here the CDR3 DNA reads TGTGCCAGCGCCCCGGTGGGGCTGGCTCGCAATGAGCAGTTCTTC. Drawing the rest from reference TRBV5-4 and TRBJ2-1, the complete variable domain is ETGVTQSPTHLIKTRGQQVTLRCSSQSGHNTVSWYQQALGQGPQFIFQYYREEENGRGNFPPRFSGLQFPNYSSELNVNALELDDSALYLCASAPVGLARNEQFFGPGTRLTVL.

The chain recombines TRBV6-5 with TRBJ2-7, with TRBD1 matching 9 bases. The CDR3 spans 16 residues. Germline values: CDR1 MNHEY, CDR2 SVGAGI. The V segment lost 3 bases and the J segment 3 bases; nucleotides outside the gene matches: 9. The CDR3 coding sequence is TGTGCCAGCAGTTATAGGCCCGGGACAGGGATCTACGAGCAGTACTTC. As protein: CASSYRPGTGIYEQYF.

The chain is built from TRBV5-1 and TRBJ1-2; 7 bases are shared with TRBD1. V lost 3 bases, J lost 1 base, and 3 bases stayed unmatched. CDR1 SGHRS and CDR2 YFSETQ come from the germline V gene. The CDR3 length is 14 residues. The CDR3 sequence is CASSSDRVNYGYTF. The CDR3 DNA follows: TGCGCCAGCAGCTCCGACAGGGTTAACTATGGCTACACCTTC.

The chain uses TRBV4-2 and TRBJ2-3; perhaps TRBD2 as D (6 bases). This CDR3 has 17 amino acids. The V end was cut by 1 base, the J end by 1 base, with 15 bases between. CDR1 and CDR2 from the germline V gene are LGHNA and YNFKEQ. CDR3 protein: CASSQAGGAGRTDTQYF. In DNA form, the CDR3 reads TGTGCCAGCAGCCAAGCGGGCGGGGCGGGACGCACAGATACGCAGTATTTT.

The rearrangement uses TRBV7-9 and TRBJ2-7, with TRBD2 matching over 7 bases. V shed 0 bases, J shed 2 bases, and the junction held 7 bases outside the gene matches. CDR1 is SEHNR and CDR2 is FQNEAQ in the germline V gene (reference sequence). There are 16 residues in the CDR3. Written as DNA, the CDR3 is TGTGCCAGCAGCTTAGCGCTCGGGAGGCCTCCCTACGAGCAGTACTTC. Translating it yields CASSLALGRPPYEQYF.

The chain has TRBV27 and TRBJ1-2; D is uncertain. This CDR3 has 14 amino acids. V shed 4 bases and J shed 1 base, with 10 bases lying between them. Per germline, CDR1 MNHEY and CDR2 SMNVEV (reference sequence). CDR3 protein: CASSSTRSNYGYTF. CDR3 nucleotide sequence: TGTGCCAGCAGTTCTACGCGGAGTAACTATGGCTACACCTTC.

The chain links TRBV30 to TRBJ2-2, with TRBD2 matching over 10 bases. The trim removed 1 base at V and 2 bases at J, leaving 4 bases unmatched. CDR1 is GTSNPN and CDR2 is SVGIG in the germline V gene (reference sequence). There are 16 residues in the CDR3. The CDR3 DNA sequence: TGTGCCTGGAGTGAATTAGCGGGAGGAAACACCGGGGAGCTGTTTTTT. This gives the protein CAWSELAGGNTGELFF. Based on the CDR3 plus reference TRBV30 and TRBJ2-2, the full variable domain is SQTIHQWPATLVQPVGSPLSLECTVEGTSNPNLYWYRQAAGRGLQLLFYSVGIGQISSEVPQNLSASRPQDRQFILSSKKLLLSDSGFYLCAWSELAGGNTGELFFGEGSRLTVL.

A note on this clone: This probably arose from a read error, given a far larger clone one base away. Other DNA sequences in this specimen translate into the identical CDR3. This chain uses TRBV4-1 with TRBJ2-7; TRBD1 might be the D (5 bases). The CDR3 covers 15 residues. Germline lookup yields CDR1 MGHRA and CDR2 YSYEKL. The germline V and J ends were trimmed by 0 bases and 7 bases, with 16 bases remaining between them. The CDR3 spells CASSQEWGPQGEQYF. DNA for the CDR3: TGCGCCAGCAGCCAAGAATGGGGCCCTCAAGGGGAGCAGTACTTC.

The chain links TRBV20-1 to TRBJ2-7; D gene ambiguous. The germline V gene encodes CDR1 DFQATT and CDR2 SNEGSKA (reference sequence). Deletions cut 4 bases from V and 8 bases from J, with 12 bases between. CDR3 size: 11 residues. CDR3 nucleotide sequence: TGCAGTGCTACCCTATCTACGCAGCAGTACTTC. It is translated as CSATLSTQQYF.

The chain uses TRBV4-2 and TRBJ2-7; TRBD1 aligns across 9 bases. CDR3 length: 15 residues. Germline CDR1 is LGHNA and CDR2 is YNFKEQ. Trimming removed 3 bases from V and 3 bases from J; junction bases left unmatched: 6. The CDR3 loop reads CASSHPGQGFYEQYF. The CDR3 coding sequence is TGTGCCAGCAGCCATCCGGGACAGGGATTCTACGAGCAGTACTTC.

V and J are TRBV29-1 and TRBJ2-6; TRBD1 might be the D (5 bases). Germline CDR1 is SQVTM and CDR2 is ANQGSEA. The CDR3 length is 15 residues. V was trimmed by 6 bases and J by 1 base, leaving 13 bases between them. CDR3 sequence reads: CSVARVTSGANVLTF. The DNA of the CDR3 is TGCAGCGTCGCCAGGGTTACATCTGGGGCCAACGTCCTGACTTTC.

The chain combines TRBV2 with TRBJ2-1, with 13 bases that match TRBD2. The CDR3 sequence is 15 residues long. V lost 6 bases and J lost 5; bases outside the gene matches: 4. Germline lookup yields CDR1 SNHLY and CDR2 FYNNEI. In nucleotides, the CDR3 is TGTGCCAGCAGCGACGGACTAGCGGGAGACAATGAGCAGTTCTTC. It is translated as CASSDGLAGDNEQFF.

This chain connects TRBV10-3 to TRBJ1-1; 7 nucleotides align to TRBD1. Looked up from germline, CDR1 is ENHRY and CDR2 is SYGVKD. This CDR3 is built from 12 residues. The trim removed 2 bases at V and 9 bases at J, leaving 3 bases unmatched. The CDR3 reads CAISEGTAKAFF. The CDR3 coding sequence is TGTGCCATCAGTGAGGGGACAGCTAAAGCTTTCTTT.

The chain is built from TRBV28 and TRBJ1-1; 9 positions agree with TRBD1. The CDR3 totals 13 residues. From germline, CDR1 is MDHEN and CDR2 SYDVKM. After removal of 4 bases from V and 11 bases from J, the junction contained 8 bases not matched to a gene. CDR3 amino acids: CASSSPGQGWAFF. CDR3 sequence (DNA): TGTGCCAGCAGTTCCCCGGGACAGGGTTGGGCTTTCTTT.